This record covers a single T cell receptor (beta chain). Its antigen is unknown. Per-nucleotide qualities are absent, and no much larger clonotype sits a single base away. The entry originates in a study of blood T cell repertoires in COVID-19 (TCRdb year 2020). The study in broad terms: Samples from collaborators originated in the United States, Italy and Spain and spanned both the acute and convalescent phases of COVID-19. The prospective study material was composed of cDNA or gDNA derived from T cells, B-cell-depleted T cells, or PBMCs. Subjects who had been exposed to COVID-19, were actively infected with it, or had recovered from it provided the deeply sampled blood TCRbeta repertoires that made up the dataset. The repertoires were released in a freely available public database meant as a resource for research on the immune response to SARS-CoV-2. The samples were drawn from the first 160 participants of the ongoing ImmuneRACE study and from 950 to 1,500 subjects provided by 6 global collaborators. Sample metadata almost always included a de-identified subject ID, COVID-19 status, age in years and sex. HLA class I and class II types, where available, came from metadata supplied by the sample provider rather than from assay-based typing. Findings and caveats that apply to the study as a whole: Clinical and demographic metadata were provided uncurated, with the amount varying by source and participant.

Each collaborating institution followed its own protocols to collect whole blood in K2EDTA tubes. For TCRbeta analysis, collaborators shipped samples as frozen whole blood, isolated PBMCs, or DNA extracted from either of those sample types. TCRbeta CDR3 regions were amplified from genomic DNA by means of the immunoSEQ Assay, a bias-controlled multiplex PCR. As for how the authors treated the data: The number of nucleated cells in each sample was estimated from the amplification of reference gene primers within the assay. To quantify the absolute abundance of each unique TCRbeta CDR3 rearrangement, sequence reads were collapsed and filtered. Productive Simpson clonality was computed per sample as the square root of Simpson's diversity index over productive rearrangements. TCRdb retrieved this table from immuneACCESS and kept in-frame rearrangements only. Not all clones are present; in checked studies, unresolved V genes account for under half, and no reason is known for the remainder. V, J and clone size were drawn from that table, and D and trimming were deduced from the DNA. The sample contains some 42,000 clones, 80% to 90% of them found a single time. 13% of the sample lies in the top ten.

Per the germline V gene, SGHTA is the CDR1 and FQGNSA is the CDR2. Its CDR3 holds 12 amino acids, cysteine through phenylalanine. The DNA shown is the 36-base CDR3, in frame from base 1. Relative to germline, V is missing 5 bases and J is missing 8 bases, with 3 bases of the junction outside any gene match. Recombination joined TRBV7-2 with TRBJ2-3, with 8 bases matching TRBD1. The TCR was taken from a woman aged 65 to 85 in a cohort sampled during active COVID-19. The sample taken for sequencing was peripheral blood. The DNA sequence follows: TGTGCCAGCAGCGAGACAGGGGTTACGCAGTATTTT. It translates as CASSETGVTQYF.